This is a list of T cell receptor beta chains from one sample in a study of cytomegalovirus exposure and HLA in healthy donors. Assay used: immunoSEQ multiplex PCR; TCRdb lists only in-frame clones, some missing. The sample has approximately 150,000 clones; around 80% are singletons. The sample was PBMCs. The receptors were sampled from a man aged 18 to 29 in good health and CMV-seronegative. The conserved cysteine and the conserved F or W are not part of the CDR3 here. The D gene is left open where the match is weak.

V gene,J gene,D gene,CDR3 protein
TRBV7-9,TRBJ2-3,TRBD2,ASSLEGLAGGFTDTQY
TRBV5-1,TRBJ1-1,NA,ASSLGLPNTEAF
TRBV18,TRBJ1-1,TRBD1,ASSPGTGGRNTEAF
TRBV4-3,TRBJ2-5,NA,ASSQDRGFQETQY
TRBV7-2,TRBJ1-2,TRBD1,ASRVFGTVGYT
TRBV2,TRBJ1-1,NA,ASRGGSTF
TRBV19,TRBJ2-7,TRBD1,ASSISPGQGTYEQY
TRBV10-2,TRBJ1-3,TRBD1,ASSAGTGAGNTIY
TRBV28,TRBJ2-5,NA,ASSYGRGWQETQY
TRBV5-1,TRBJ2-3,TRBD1,ASSSGQGGTTTDTQY
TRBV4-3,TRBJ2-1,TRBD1,ASSYPGQGVNEQF
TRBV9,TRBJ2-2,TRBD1,ASSAPILTGSAPGELF
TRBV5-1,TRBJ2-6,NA,ASSLRRQGSSGANVLT
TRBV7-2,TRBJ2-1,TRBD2,ASSLRAGGNNEQF
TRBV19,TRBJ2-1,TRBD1,ASSLGQGSYNEQF
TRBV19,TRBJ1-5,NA,ASSNGLNSNQPQH
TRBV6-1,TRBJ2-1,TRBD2,ASAEGTSGYNEQF
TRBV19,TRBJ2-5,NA,ASSPVYQETQY
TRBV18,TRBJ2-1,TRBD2,ASSPQDSGSTGNEQF
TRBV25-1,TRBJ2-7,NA,ASSDPGHPYEQY
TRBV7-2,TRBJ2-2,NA,ASSLRMGRTGELF
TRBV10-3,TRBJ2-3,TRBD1,AINTEGTAITDTQY
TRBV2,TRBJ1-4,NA,ASTSLQMANEKLF
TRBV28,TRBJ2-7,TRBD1,ASLKNPGQGSYEQY
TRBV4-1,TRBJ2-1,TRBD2,ASTRTSSYNEQF
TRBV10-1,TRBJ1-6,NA,ATGTDDSPLH
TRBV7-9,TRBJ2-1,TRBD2,ASSLLASGANEQF
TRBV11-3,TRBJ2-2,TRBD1,ASGPWTGGKTGELF
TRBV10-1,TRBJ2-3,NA,ASSGTVEPDTDTQY
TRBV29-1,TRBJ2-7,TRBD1,SVNVRDRDASYEQY
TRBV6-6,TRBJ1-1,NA,ASWGVLNTEAF
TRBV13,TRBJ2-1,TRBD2,ASSSRLAGIKF
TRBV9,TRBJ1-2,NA,ASSVVGGYGYT
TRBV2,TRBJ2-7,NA,ASANSGGSYEQY
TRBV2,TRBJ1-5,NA,ASNGGWGGNQPQH
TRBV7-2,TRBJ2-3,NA,ASSPFVTDTQY
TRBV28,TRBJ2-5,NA,ASSFRQKETQY
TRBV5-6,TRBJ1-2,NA,ASSLGTRDS
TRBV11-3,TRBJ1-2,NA,ASSFMTGGGYT
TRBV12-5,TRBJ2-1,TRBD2,ASGLLAGGPSQQF
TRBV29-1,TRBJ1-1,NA,SVDRRLSTEAF
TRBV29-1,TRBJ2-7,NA,SVGTGPHYEQY
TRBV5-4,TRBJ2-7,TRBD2,ASSGGGAGEQY
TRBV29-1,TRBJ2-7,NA,SVEGGGIYEQY
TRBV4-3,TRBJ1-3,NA,ASSQDMRSSGNTIY
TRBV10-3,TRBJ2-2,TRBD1,AISESTDRGRNTGELF
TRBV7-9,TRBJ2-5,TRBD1,ASGQGNQETQY
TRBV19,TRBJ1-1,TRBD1,ASSYQGAMRGAF
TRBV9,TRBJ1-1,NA,ASSVGLRNTEAF
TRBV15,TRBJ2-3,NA,ATGWHLAASTDTQY
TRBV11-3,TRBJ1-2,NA,APPPDSPYGYT
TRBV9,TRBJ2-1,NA,ASSVLDYEQF
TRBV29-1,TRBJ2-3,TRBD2,SVEGISGRSDTQY